A selection of T cell receptor beta chains follows, all from one sample in a study of shared clonotypes between healthy human individuals. Clones were sequenced by immunoSEQ multiplex PCR, and TCRdb holds only the in-frame ones, with some missing. The table includes 800,000 to 1,200,000 clones, roughly 74% detected once. Material: memory CD4+ T cells from PBMCs. These receptors originate from a man between 18 and 29 years old in good health. Some clones in this sample may be carry-over from other donors' samples. Each CDR3 is given with its conserved first and last residue. A D gene is named only where the DNA matches it firmly. A clone size is listed for some rows: how often the clone was seen (once, few, many), or a class if it is expanded.

v_call: TRBV6-5
d_call: NA
j_call: TRBJ2-3
clone_size: NA
cdr3_nt: TGTGCCAGCAGTTACAGAGGGAGAAGCACAGATACGCAGTATTTT
cdr3_aa: CASSYRGRSTDTQYF

v_call: TRBV2
d_call: TRBD2
j_call: TRBJ2-1
clone_size: many
cdr3_nt: TGTGCCAGCAGTGGGACTAGCGGGAGTATCAATGAGCAGTTCTTC
cdr3_aa: CASSGTSGSINEQFF

v_call: TRBV9
d_call: TRBD1
j_call: TRBJ1-2
clone_size: NA
cdr3_nt: TGTGCCAGCAGCCAAACGACAGGGGACAGGGAGTATGGCTACACCTTC
cdr3_aa: CASSQTTGDREYGYTF

v_call: TRBV5-1
d_call: TRBD1
j_call: TRBJ2-2
clone_size: NA
cdr3_nt: TGCGCCAGCAGCTTGTTATTAGGGACAGAAAACACCGGGGAGCTGTTTTTT
cdr3_aa: CASSLLLGTENTGELFF

v_call: TRBV4-3
d_call: NA
j_call: TRBJ2-2
clone_size: NA
cdr3_nt: TGCGCCAGCAGCTACCGGTCACTAGTTCCGGGGGAGCTGTTTTTT
cdr3_aa: CASSYRSLVPGELFF

v_call: TRBV5-1
d_call: TRBD1
j_call: TRBJ1-4
clone_size: many
cdr3_nt: TGCGCCAGCAGCTTGAACACAGGGGGCAGTGAAAAACTGTTTTTT
cdr3_aa: CASSLNTGGSEKLFF

v_call: TRBV15
d_call: NA
j_call: TRBJ1-2
clone_size: NA
cdr3_nt: TGTGCCACCAGCAGAGTTTTGGCAGCAAGAAACTATGGCTACACCTTC
cdr3_aa: CATSRVLAARNYGYTF

v_call: TRBV5-4
d_call: NA
j_call: TRBJ1-1
clone_size: NA
cdr3_nt: TGTGCCAGCAGCTTGAGCGGTCGGGCAGACACTGAAGCTTTCTTT
cdr3_aa: CASSLSGRADTEAFF

v_call: TRBV11-2
d_call: NA
j_call: TRBJ2-3
clone_size: NA
cdr3_nt: TGTGCCAGCAGCTTAGATCGAGGAGATACGCAGTATTTT
cdr3_aa: CASSLDRGDTQYF

v_call: TRBV7-6
d_call: TRBD2
j_call: TRBJ2-2
clone_size: NA
cdr3_nt: TGTGCCAGCAGCTTAGTCGGGAGGGCCATATCCGGGGAGCTGTTTTTT
cdr3_aa: CASSLVGRAISGELFF

v_call: TRBV27
d_call: NA
j_call: TRBJ2-1
clone_size: NA
cdr3_nt: TGTGCCAGCAGGCCGGGCGGGCCGTACTCCTACAATGAGCAGTTCTTC
cdr3_aa: CASRPGGPYSYNEQFF

v_call: TRBV19
d_call: TRBD1
j_call: TRBJ1-5
clone_size: once
cdr3_nt: TGTGCCAGCAACGGACAGGGGGCGAGCAATCAGCCCCAGCATTTT
cdr3_aa: CASNGQGASNQPQHF

v_call: TRBV30
d_call: TRBD2
j_call: TRBJ2-7
clone_size: NA
cdr3_nt: TGTGCCTGGAGTCGCGGGAGAGGGTCCTACGAGCAGTACTTC
cdr3_aa: CAWSRGRGSYEQYF

v_call: TRBV21-1
d_call: NA
j_call: TRBJ2-1
clone_size: NA
cdr3_nt: TGTGCCAACCGAGGAGGACTAGCGGGAGGGAGCTCCTACAATGAGCAGTTCTTC
cdr3_aa: CANRGGLAGGSSYNEQFF